A single TCR beta chain is shown here with its context. The data were obtained in a study of blood T cell repertoires in COVID-19. The protocol was immunoSEQ multiplex PCR, while the TCRdb copy is restricted to in-frame clones and leaves out a portion. The table has 150,000 or so clones, less than 90% seen once. From germline, CDR1 is ENHRY and CDR2 SYGVKD. The CDR3 totals 14 residues. J gave up 5 bases and V 5 bases, and 2 bases lay outside the gene matches. The TCR was taken from a woman aged 45 to 65 who had recovered from COVID-19. Source material: PBMCs or T cells enriched from blood (not recorded which). The genes are TRBV10-3 and TRBJ2-2, with 10 bases fitting TRBD1. The CDR3, as DNA: TGTGCCATCAGTTGGGACAGGGGAACCGGGGAGCTGTTTTTT. It encodes CAISWDRGTGELFF.